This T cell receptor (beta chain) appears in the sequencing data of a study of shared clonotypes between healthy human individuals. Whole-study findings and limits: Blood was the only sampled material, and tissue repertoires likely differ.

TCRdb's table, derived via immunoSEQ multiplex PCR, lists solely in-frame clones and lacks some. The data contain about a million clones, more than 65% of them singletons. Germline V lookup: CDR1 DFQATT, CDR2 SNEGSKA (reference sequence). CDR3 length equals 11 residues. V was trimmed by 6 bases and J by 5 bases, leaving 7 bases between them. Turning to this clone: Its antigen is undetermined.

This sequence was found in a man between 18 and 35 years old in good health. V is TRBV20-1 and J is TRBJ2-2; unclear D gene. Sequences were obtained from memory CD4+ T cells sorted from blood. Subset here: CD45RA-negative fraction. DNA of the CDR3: TGCAGTGCCAGCCAGACCGGGGAGCTGTTTTTT. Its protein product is CSASQTGELFF.